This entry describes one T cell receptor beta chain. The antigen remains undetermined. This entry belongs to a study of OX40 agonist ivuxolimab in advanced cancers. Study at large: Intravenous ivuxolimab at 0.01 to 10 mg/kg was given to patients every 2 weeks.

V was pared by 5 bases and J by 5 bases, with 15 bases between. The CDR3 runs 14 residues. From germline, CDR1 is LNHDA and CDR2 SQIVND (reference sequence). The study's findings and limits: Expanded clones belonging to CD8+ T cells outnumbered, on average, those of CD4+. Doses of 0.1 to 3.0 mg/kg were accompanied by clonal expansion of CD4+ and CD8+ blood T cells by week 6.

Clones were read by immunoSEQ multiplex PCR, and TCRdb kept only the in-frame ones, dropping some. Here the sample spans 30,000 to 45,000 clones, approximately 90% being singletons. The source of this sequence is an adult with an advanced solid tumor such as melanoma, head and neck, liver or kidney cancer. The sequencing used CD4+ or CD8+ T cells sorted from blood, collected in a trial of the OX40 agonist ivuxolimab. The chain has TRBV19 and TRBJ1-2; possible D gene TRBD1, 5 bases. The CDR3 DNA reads TGTGCCAGTAGTTTTGGGACTTATGGGTATGGCTACACCTTC. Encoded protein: CASSFGTYGYGYTF.